Listed below are T cell receptor beta chains from one sample, sequenced in a study of T cell responses to AZD1222 COVID-19 vaccine. Some clones are missing from TCRdb's copy, which holds only in-frame ones; the method was immunoSEQ multiplex PCR. The profile shows 120,000 to 150,000 clones, around 90% of them singletons. Sequencing was performed on peripheral blood, taken 28 days after the second AZD1222 dose. Receptors originate from an adult who received the AZD1222 COVID-19 vaccine. The CDR3 runs from the conserved cysteine through the conserved F or W. The D gene is left open where the match is weak. Not all rows give a size; the values are once, few, many and, for expanded clones, a class.

TRBJ2-3 | . | 13 | TRBV10-3 | once | TGTGCCATCAGTGAGTCTGGGCCAGATACGCAGTATTTT | CAISESGPDTQYF
TRBJ2-1 | TRBD2 | 16 | TRBV30 | . | TGTGCCTGGAGAGGGGAGGGAGGGACCGGTCGGAATGAGCAGTTCTTC | CAWRGEGGTGRNEQFF
TRBJ2-1 | TRBD2 | 15 | TRBV3-1/TRBV3-2 | . | TGTGCCAGCAGCCAAGATAGCGGGAGTTGGAATGAGCAGTTCTTC | CASSQDSGSWNEQFF
TRBJ2-4 | TRBD1 | 17 | TRBV10-2 | . | TGCGCCCGCAGAAGACAGGGGGACAGACTAGCCAAAAACATTCAGTACTTC | CARRRQGDRLAKNIQYF
TRBJ2-5 | . | 14 | TRBV20-1 | . | TGCAGTGCTAGTTACGGGGGCCCCGGAGAGACCCAGTACTTC | CSASYGGPGETQYF
TRBJ2-7 | . | 15 | TRBV19 | few | TGTGCCAGTAGTACATCAGACGGAGGGGCGGGTGAGCAGTACTTC | CASSTSDGGAGEQYF
TRBJ2-2 | . | 13 | TRBV14 | . | TGTGCCAGCAGCCAAGAATTAGCCGGGGAGCTGTTTTTT | CASSQELAGELFF
TRBJ1-5 | . | 16 | TRBV6-5 | . | TGTGCCAGCAGTTACACCCGTCCCGGGGGGAGTCAGCCCCAGCATTTT | CASSYTRPGGSQPQHF
TRBJ1-1 | . | 15 | TRBV18 | . | TGTGCCAGCTCACCAGATAGGGCGGGTAACACTGAAGCTTTCTTT | CASSPDRAGNTEAFF
TRBJ1-6 | . | 13 | TRBV24-1 | . | TGTGCCACCAGTGGCCCGAATAATTCACCCCTCCACTTT | CATSGPNNSPLHF
TRBJ1-3 | TRBD1 | 15 | TRBV19 | . | TGTGCCAGCTCCGGACAGGCCGACTCTGGAAACACCATATATTTT | CASSGQADSGNTIYF
TRBJ1-2 | TRBD1 | 17 | TRBV5-6 | . | TGTGCCAGCAGCCCGAGACAGGGTCTACTTTCTAACTATGGCTACACCTTC | CASSPRQGLLSNYGYTF
TRBJ1-3 | TRBD1 | 13 | TRBV19 | . | TGTGCCAGTAGTGTCCAGGGGGGACACACCATATATTTT | CASSVQGGHTIYF
TRBJ2-7 | . | 14 | TRBV14 | . | TGTGCCAGCAGCCAAACTGCCGGGAAATACGAGCAGTACTTC | CASSQTAGKYEQYF
TRBJ2-2 | . | 12 | TRBV18 | . | TGTGCCAGCTCACCCGACACCGGGGAGCTGTTTTTT | CASSPDTGELFF
TRBJ2-2 | . | 13 | TRBV6-5 | . | TGTGCCAGCAGTCAACACGGCACCGGGGAGCTGTTTTTT | CASSQHGTGELFF
TRBJ1-4 | . | 15 | TRBV27 | . | TGTGCCAGCAGTCCCGGGGCAAGAAGTAATGAAAAACTGTTTTTT | CASSPGARSNEKLFF
TRBJ2-5 | TRBD1 | 17 | TRBV7-2 | . | TGTGCCAGCAGCTTATTCATCTGGACAGGGGCTGAAGAGACCCAGTACTTC | CASSLFIWTGAEETQYF
TRBJ2-5 | . | 15 | TRBV3-1/TRBV3-2 | . | TGTGCCAGCAGCCAAGGGGCTACCTTCGGAGAGACCCAGTACTTC | CASSQGATFGETQYF
TRBJ1-1 | . | 14 | TRBV14 | once | TGTGCCAGCAGCCAAATGGCAGGGGCGGCGGAAGCTTTCTTT | CASSQMAGAAEAFF
TRBJ2-5 | . | 17 | TRBV3-1/TRBV3-2 | . | TGTGCCAGCAGCCAGAACCCTCCGGGACTCCCCGAGGAGACCCAGTACTTC | CASSQNPPGLPEETQYF
TRBJ2-2 | TRBD2 | 12 | TRBV6-5 | . | TGTGCCAGTAGCGGGAGCACCGGGGAGCTGTTTTTT | CASSGSTGELFF
TRBJ2-1 | TRBD2 | 16 | TRBV19 | . | TGTGCCAGTAGTACCGGGACTAGCGGGACTACTAATGAGCAGTTCTTC | CASSTGTSGTTNEQFF
TRBJ2-3 | TRBD2 | 14 | TRBV6-4 | few | TGTGCCAGCAGTCTAGCGGATAGCACAGATACGCAGTATTTT | CASSLADSTDTQYF
TRBJ2-1 | . | 13 | TRBV4-3 | . | TGCGCCAGCAGCCAAGATCCCGGCCAAGGGCAGTTCTTC | CASSQDPGQGQFF
TRBJ1-2 | . | 9 | TRBV20-1 | . | TGCAGTGCTAGTGATGGCTACACCTTC | CSASDGYTF
TRBJ1-2 | . | 16 | TRBV11-3 | . | TGTGCCAGCAGCCTAGACAGGCCCGACACTAACTATGGCTACACCTTC | CASSLDRPDTNYGYTF
TRBJ2-7 | . | 14 | TRBV15 | once | TGTGCCACCAGCAGAGGAGGGACTTACTACGAGCAGTACTTC | CATSRGGTYYEQYF
TRBJ1-5 | . | 13 | TRBV19 | . | TGTGCCAGTAGTCCTGACACTGATCAGCCCCAGCATTTT | CASSPDTDQPQHF
TRBJ1-6 | . | 15 | TRBV30 | . | TGTGCCTGGAGCCCCCTGGGAGGGGACCATTCACCCCTCCACTTT | CAWSPLGGDHSPLHF
TRBJ2-1 | . | 13 | TRBV7-3 | . | TGTGCCAGCAGCTTAGCCCCGTACAATGAGCAGTTCTTC | CASSLAPYNEQFF
TRBJ2-5 | . | 15 | TRBV4-1 | once | TGCGCCAGCAGCCAAGATTACGGCAGCCAAGAGACCCAGTACTTC | CASSQDYGSQETQYF
TRBJ1-1 | TRBD1 | 16 | TRBV18 | few | TGTGCCAGCTCACCGACCGGGACAGGGTCCCCCACTGAAGCTTTCTTT | CASSPTGTGSPTEAFF
TRBJ2-1 | . | 15 | TRBV4-3 | . | TGCGCCAGCAGCCAAGACTGGACGGTCCGCAATGAGCAGTTCTTC | CASSQDWTVRNEQFF
TRBJ2-2 | . | 13 | TRBV29-1 | few | TGCAGCGTAAATCAGGGGGGTACCGGGGAGCTGTTTTTT | CSVNQGGTGELFF
TRBJ1-5 | . | 16 | TRBV27 | . | TGTGCCAGCAGTTTAGAAGCTCGGCTGGGCAATCAGCCCCAGCATTTT | CASSLEARLGNQPQHF
TRBJ1-1 | . | 13 | TRBV19 | many | TGTGCCAGTAGTATACAAGGGAACACTGAAGCTTTCTTT | CASSIQGNTEAFF
TRBJ1-4 | . | 15 | TRBV14 | . | TGTGCCAGCAGCCCCCGGCCCACAGCTAATGAAAAACTGTTTTTT | CASSPRPTANEKLFF
TRBJ1-1 | TRBD1 | 16 | TRBV3-1/TRBV3-2 | . | TGTGCCAGCAGCCCTACTAACAGGGGCGCGCGCACTGAAGCTTTCTTT | CASSPTNRGARTEAFF
TRBJ1-2 | . | 17 | TRBV13 | . | TGTGCCAGCAGCTTAGACCGAGGGTCGGAAGGCTCCTATGGCTACACCTTC | CASSLDRGSEGSYGYTF